This T cell receptor beta chain stems from a study of blood T cell repertoires in COVID-19. On the study more broadly: The study drew acute and convalescent COVID-19 samples from the United States, Italy and Spain. PBMCs, B-cell-depleted T cells, or T cells were the source of the cDNA or gDNA that made up the material.

Original data processing: Amplification from reference gene primers served as the basis for estimated nucleated cell counts. Here immunoSEQ multiplex PCR was the method, and the copy in TCRdb shows in-frame clones only, minus some. D and trimming come from the DNA, and the V and J calls and clone size come from that table. The sample consists of some 93,000 clones, around nine tenths of them appearing once. The source material was peripheral blood. This sequence was found in a man aged 60-69 years with acute or convalescent COVID-19.

The DNA for the CDR3 is TGTGCCAGCAGTCAGGGAATGCATGGCTACACCTTC. As protein: CASSQGMHGYTF. The chain employs TRBV28 and TRBJ1-2, with TRBD1 as a possible D gene (5 bases). Germline loops: CDR1 MDHEN, CDR2 SYDVKM. Trimming took off 5 bases at V and 6 bases at J, with 10 bases between the two ends. The CDR3 loop spans 12 amino acids.